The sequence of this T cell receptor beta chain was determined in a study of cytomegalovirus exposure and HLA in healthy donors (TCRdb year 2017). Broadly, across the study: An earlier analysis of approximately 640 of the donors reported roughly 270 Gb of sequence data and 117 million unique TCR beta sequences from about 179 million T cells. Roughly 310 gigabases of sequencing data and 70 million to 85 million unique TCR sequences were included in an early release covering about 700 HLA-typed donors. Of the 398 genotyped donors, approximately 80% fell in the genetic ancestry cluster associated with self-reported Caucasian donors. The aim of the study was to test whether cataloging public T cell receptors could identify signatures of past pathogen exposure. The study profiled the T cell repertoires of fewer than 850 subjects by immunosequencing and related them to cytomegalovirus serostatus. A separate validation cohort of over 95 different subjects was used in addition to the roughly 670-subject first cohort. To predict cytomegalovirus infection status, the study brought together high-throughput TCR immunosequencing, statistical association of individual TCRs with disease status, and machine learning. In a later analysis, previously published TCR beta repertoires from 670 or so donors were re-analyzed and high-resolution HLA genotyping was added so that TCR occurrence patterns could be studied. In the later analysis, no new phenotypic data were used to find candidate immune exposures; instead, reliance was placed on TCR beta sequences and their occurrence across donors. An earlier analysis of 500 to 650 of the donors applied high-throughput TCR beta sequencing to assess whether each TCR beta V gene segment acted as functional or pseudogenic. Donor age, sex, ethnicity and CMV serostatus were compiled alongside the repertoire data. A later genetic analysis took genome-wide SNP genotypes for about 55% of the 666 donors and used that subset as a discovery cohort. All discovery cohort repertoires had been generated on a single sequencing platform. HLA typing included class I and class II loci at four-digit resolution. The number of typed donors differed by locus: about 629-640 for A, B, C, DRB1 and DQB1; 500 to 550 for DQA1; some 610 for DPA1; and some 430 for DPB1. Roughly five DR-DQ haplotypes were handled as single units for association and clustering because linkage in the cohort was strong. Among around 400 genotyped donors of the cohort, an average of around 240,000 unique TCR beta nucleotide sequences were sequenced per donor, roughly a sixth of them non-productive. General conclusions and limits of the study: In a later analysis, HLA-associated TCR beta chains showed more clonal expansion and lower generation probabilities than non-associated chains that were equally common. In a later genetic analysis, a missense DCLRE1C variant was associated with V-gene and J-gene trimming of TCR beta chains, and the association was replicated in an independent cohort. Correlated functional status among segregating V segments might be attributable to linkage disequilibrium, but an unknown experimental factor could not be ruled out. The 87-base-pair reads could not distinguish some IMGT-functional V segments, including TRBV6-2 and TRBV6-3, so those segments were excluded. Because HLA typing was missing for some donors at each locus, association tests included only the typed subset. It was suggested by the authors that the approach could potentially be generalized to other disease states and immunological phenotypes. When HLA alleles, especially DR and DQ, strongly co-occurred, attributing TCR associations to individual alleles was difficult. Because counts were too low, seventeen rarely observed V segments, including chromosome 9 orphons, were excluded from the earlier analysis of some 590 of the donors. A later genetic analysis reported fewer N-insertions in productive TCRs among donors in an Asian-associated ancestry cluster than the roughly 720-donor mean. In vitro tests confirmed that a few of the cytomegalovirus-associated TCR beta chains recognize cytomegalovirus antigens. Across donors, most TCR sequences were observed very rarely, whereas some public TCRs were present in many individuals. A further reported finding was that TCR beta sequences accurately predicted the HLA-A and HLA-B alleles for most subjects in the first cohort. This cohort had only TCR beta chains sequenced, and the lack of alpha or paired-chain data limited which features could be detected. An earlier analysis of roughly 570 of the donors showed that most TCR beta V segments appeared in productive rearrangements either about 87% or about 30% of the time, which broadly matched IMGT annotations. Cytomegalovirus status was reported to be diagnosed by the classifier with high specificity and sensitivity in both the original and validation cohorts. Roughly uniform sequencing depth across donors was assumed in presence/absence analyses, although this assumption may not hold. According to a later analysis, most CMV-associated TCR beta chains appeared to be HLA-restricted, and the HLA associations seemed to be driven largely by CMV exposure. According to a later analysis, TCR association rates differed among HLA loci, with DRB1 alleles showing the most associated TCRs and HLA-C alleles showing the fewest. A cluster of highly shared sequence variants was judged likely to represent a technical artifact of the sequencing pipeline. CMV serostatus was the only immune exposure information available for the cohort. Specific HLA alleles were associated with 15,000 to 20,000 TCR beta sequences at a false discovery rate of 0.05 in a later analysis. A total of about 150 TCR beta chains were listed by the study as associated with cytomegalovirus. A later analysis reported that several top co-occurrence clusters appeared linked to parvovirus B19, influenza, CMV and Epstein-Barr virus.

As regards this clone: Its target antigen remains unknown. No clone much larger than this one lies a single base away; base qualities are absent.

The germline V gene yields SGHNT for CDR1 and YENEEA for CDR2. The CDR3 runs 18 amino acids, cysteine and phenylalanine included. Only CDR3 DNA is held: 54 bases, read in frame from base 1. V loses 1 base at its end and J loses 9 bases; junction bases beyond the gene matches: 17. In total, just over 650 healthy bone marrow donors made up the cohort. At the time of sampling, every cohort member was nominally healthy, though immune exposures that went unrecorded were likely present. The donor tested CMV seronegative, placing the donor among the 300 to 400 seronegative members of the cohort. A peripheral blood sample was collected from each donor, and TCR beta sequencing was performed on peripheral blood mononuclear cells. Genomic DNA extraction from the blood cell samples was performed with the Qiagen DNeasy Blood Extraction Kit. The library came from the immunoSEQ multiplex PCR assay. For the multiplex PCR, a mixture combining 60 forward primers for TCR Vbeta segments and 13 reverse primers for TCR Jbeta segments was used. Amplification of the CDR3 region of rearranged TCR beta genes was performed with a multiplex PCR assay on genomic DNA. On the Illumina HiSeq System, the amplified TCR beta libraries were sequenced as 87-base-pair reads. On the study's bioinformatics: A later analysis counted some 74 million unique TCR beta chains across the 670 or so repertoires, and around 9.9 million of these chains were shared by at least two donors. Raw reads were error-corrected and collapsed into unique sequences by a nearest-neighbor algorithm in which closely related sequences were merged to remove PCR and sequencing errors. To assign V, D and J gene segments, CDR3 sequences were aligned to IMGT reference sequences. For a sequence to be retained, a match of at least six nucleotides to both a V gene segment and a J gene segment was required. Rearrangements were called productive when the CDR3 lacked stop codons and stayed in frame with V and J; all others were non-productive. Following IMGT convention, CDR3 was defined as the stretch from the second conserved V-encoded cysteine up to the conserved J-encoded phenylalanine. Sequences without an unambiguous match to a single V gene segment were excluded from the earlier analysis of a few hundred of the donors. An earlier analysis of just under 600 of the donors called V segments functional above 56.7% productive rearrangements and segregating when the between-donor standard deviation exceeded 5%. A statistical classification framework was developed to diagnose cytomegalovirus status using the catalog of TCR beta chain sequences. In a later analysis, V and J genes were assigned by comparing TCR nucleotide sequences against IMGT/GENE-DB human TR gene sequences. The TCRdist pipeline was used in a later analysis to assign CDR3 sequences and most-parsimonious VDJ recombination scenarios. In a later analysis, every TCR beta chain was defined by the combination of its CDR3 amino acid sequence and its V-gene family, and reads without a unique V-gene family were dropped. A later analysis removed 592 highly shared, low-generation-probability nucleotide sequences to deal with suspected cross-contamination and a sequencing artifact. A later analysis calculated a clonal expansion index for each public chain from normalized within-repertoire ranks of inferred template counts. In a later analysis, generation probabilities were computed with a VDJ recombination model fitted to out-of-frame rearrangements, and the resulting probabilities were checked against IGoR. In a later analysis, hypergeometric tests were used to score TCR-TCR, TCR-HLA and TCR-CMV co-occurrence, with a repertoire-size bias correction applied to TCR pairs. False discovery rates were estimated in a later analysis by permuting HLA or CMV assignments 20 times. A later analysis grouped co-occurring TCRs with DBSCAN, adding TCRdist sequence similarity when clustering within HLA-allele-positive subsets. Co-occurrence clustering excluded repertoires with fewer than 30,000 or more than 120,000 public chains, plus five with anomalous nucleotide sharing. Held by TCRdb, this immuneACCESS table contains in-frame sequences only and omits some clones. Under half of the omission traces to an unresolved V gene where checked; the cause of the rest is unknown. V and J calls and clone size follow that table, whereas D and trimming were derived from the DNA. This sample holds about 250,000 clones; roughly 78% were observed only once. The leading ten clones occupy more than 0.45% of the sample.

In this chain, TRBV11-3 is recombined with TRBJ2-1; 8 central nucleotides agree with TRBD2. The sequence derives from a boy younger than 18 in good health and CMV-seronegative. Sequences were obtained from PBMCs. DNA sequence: TGTGCCAGCAGCTTAGTGCCCCTAGCGGGTGTCCCGGGGGGTGAGCAGTTCTTC. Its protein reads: CASSLVPLAGVPGGEQFF.